These 31 T cell receptor beta chains were sequenced from one sample in a study of control samples from healthy donors and cancer patients. The assay was immunoSEQ multiplex PCR, and TCRdb's table has in-frame clones only and misses some. Seen here are around 200,000 clones, 91% observed once, and the top ten hold approximately 1.5%. Sample: blood. These receptors were collected from a woman aged 30 to 39 in good health.

The genes are TRBV5-6 and TRBJ1-6; 9 nucleotides line up with TRBD1. Germline V lookup: CDR1 SGHDT, CDR2 YYEEEE. The V and J ends lost 1 base and 10 bases, in that order; junction bases with no gene match: 3. The CDR3 consists of 14 residues. This chain's CDR3 is CASSLNRGQSPLHF. In DNA form, the CDR3 reads TGTGCCAGCAGCTTGAACAGGGGGCAGTCACCCCTCCACTTT. Full variable domain (outside the CDR3, taken from reference TRBV5-6 and TRBJ1-6): DAGVTQSPTHLIKTRGQQVTLRCSPKSGHDTVSWYQQALGQGPQFIFQYYEEEERQRGNFPDRFSGHQFPNYSSELNVNALLLGDSALYLCASSLNRGQSPLHFGNGTRLTVT.

This rearrangement joins TRBV27 to TRBJ1-4, with D unresolved. This CDR3 region has 13 residues. CDR1 and CDR2 (germline): MNHEY, SMNVEV (reference sequence). Trimming removed 5 bases at V and 5 bases at J, with 9 bases between. The CDR3 region has the DNA TGTGCCAGCAGTCTGGACGCCAATGAAAAACTGTTTTTT. Translated, it gives CASSLDANEKLFF.

The V gene is TRBV11-3, the J gene TRBJ2-7, with unresolved D. Germline lookup yields CDR1 SGHNT and CDR2 YENEEA. The CDR3 length is 13 residues. Deletions cut 3 bases from V and 1 base from J, with 7 bases between. The CDR3 is CASSLGGSYEQYF. The DNA of the CDR3 is TGTGCCAGCAGCTTGGGTGGTTCCTACGAGCAGTACTTC.

This chain uses TRBV9 with TRBJ2-3; 10 nucleotides match TRBD1. This CDR3 has 15 residues. V shed 3 bases and J 6 bases; nucleotides not matched to a gene: 7. The germline CDR1 and CDR2 sequences are SGDLS and YYNGEE. Written as DNA, the CDR3 is TGTGCCAGCAGCGCCCCGGGACAGGGGAGTGATACGCAGTATTTT. It codes for CASSAPGQGSDTQYF.

The rearrangement links TRBV9 to TRBJ2-5, with D unresolved. V lost 0 bases and J lost 3, with 6 bases in between. CDR3 size: 13 residues. Germline V gene sequence: CDR1 SGDLS, CDR2 YYNGEE. The CDR3 is CASSVGGEETQYF. In DNA form, the CDR3 reads TGTGCCAGCAGCGTAGGTGGGGAAGAGACCCAGTACTTC.

This chain connects TRBV11-2 to TRBJ2-4; D ambiguous. The CDR3 has 15 residues. Germline-derived CDR1 and CDR2 are SGHAT and FQNNGV. Trimming left V 1 base short and J 1 base short, with 8 bases between. CDR3 sequence reads: CASSLGILAKNIQYF. The CDR3 DNA is TGTGCCAGCAGCTTAGGGATCCTGGCCAAAAACATTCAGTACTTC.

The chain recombines TRBV19 with TRBJ1-2; 10 positions agree with TRBD1. The length of the CDR3 is 14 residues. Germline-derived CDR1 and CDR2 are LNHDA and SQIVND (reference sequence). The V segment lost 6 bases and the J segment 4 bases; nucleotides outside the gene matches: 5. DNA for the CDR3: TGTGCCAGTAGACCGACAGGGGGCCTCTATGGCTACACCTTC. Amino acids: CASRPTGGLYGYTF.

This CDR3 reads CASRRAITTNEKLFF. As DNA, the CDR3 is TGTGCCAGCAGAAGGGCCATCACAACTAATGAAAAACTGTTTTTT. The V gene is TRBV2, the J gene TRBJ1-4, with unresolved D. Germline V gene sequence: CDR1 SNHLY, CDR2 FYNNEI. Deletions cut 6 bases from V and 0 bases from J, with 11 bases between. The CDR3 extends over 15 amino acids.

The J gene is TRBJ1-4, the V gene TRBV19, with D possibly being TRBD1 (6 bases). V was clipped by 3 bases and J by 8 bases, with 13 bases between them. Germline V gives CDR1 LNHDA, CDR2 SQIVND (reference sequence). This CDR3 is built from 14 residues. CDR3 in DNA: TGTGCCAGTAGTATTCGCCAGGGGTACGAAAAACTGTTTTTT. It codes for CASSIRQGYEKLFF.

This clone was counted at least ten times. This chain connects TRBV28 to TRBJ2-1; possibly TRBD1 or TRBD2 for D (5 bases each). In germline, CDR1 is MDHEN, CDR2 SYDVKM. CDR3 length: 15 amino acids. V lost 5 bases to trimming and J lost 6 bases, with 17 bases between them. This CDR3 reads CASSNPGTAFNEQFF. The CDR3 nucleotides read TGTGCCAGCAGTAACCCCGGGACGGCTTTCAATGAGCAGTTCTTC.

This clone was seen only once. The chain uses TRBV6-4 and TRBJ2-7, with 9 bases matching TRBD1. Germline V gene lookup returns CDR1 MRHNA and CDR2 SNTAGT. CDR3 length: 15 residues. Unmatched junction bases numbered 3, after V lost 3 bases and J lost 0 bases. Here the CDR3 DNA reads TGTGCCAGCAGTGAGAGACAGGGGGGCTCCTACGAGCAGTACTTC. Protein: CASSERQGGSYEQYF.

V usage is TRBV19 and J usage is TRBJ1-2; 9 nucleotides agree with TRBD1. This CDR3 comprises 14 residues. Germline values: CDR1 LNHDA, CDR2 SQIVND (reference sequence). Losses at the gene ends were 6 bases for V and 5 bases for J; bases not matched to a gene: 7. The CDR3 coding sequence is TGTGCCAGTAGCCAGAGGGGACAGGGTTATGGCTACACCTTC. This translates into CASSQRGQGYGYTF. Full variable domain (remainder filled in from reference TRBV19 and TRBJ1-2): DGGITQSPKYLFRKEGQNVTLSCEQNLNHDAMYWYRQDPGQGLRLIYYSQIVNDFQKGDIAEGYSVSREKKESFPLTVTSAQKNPTAFYLCASSQRGQGYGYTFGSGTRLTVV.

This chain joins TRBV4-2 and TRBJ1-4, with no clear D. The CDR3 is 16 amino acids. V gave up 0 bases and J gave up 0 bases, with 8 bases separating them. Germline V gene lookup returns CDR1 LGHNA and CDR2 YNFKEQ. Here the CDR3 reads CASSQDVRPTNEKLFF. The CDR3, as DNA: TGTGCCAGCAGCCAAGATGTCAGACCAACTAATGAAAAACTGTTTTTT.

The V and J genes are TRBV6-2 or TRBV6-3 and TRBJ2-1; TRBD2 is a possible D gene (6 bases). CDR1 and CDR2 from the germline V gene are MNHEY and SVGEGT. The CDR3 length is 17 residues. V lost 2 bases and J lost 0, with 14 bases in between. In DNA form, the CDR3 reads TGTGCCAGCAGTTACCATCTAGCGAGAAGCTCCTACAATGAGCAGTTCTTC. It codes for CASSYHLARSSYNEQFF.

CDR3: CASSLVGYTEAFF. Written as DNA, the CDR3 is TGTGCCAGCAGTTTAGTGGGGTACACTGAAGCTTTCTTT. V is TRBV28 and J is TRBJ1-1; no clear D. Between the trimmed V and J ends, which lost 2 bases and 3 bases, there was a span of 7 bases. The germline V gene encodes CDR1 MDHEN and CDR2 SYDVKM. CDR3 length equals 13 residues.

V and J are TRBV12-3 or TRBV12-4 and TRBJ1-5; D is unclear. Trimming took 7 bases from V and 9 from J, leaving 16 bases between them. The CDR3 is made up of 13 amino acids. CDR3 bases: TGTGCCAGCACAACCGCGATGGGATCGCCCCAGCATTTT. It encodes CASTTAMGSPQHF.

This chain links TRBV28 with TRBJ2-7, with TRBD2 matching 8 bases. Germline trimming cut 2 bases from V and 0 bases from J; bases unmatched to any gene: 0. The CDR3 is 14 residues long. Germline V CDR1 and CDR2: MDHEN, SYDVKM. CDR3: CASSLAGGSYEQYF. The DNA of the CDR3 is TGTGCCAGCAGTTTAGCGGGAGGCTCCTACGAGCAGTACTTC.

This clone occurred once. This chain uses TRBV6-5 with TRBJ1-2, with D perhaps TRBD1 (5 bases). CDR3 size: 12 residues. Per germline, CDR1 MNHEY and CDR2 SVGAGI. The V end lost 4 bases, the J end lost 4 bases, and 7 bases lay between the germline ends. The CDR3 loop is CASSWDLYGYTF. The CDR3, as DNA: TGTGCCAGCAGTTGGGACCTCTATGGCTACACCTTC.

V gene TRBV5-4 combines with J gene TRBJ2-1; TRBD2 matches at 7 bases. J gave up 0 bases and V 2 bases, and 2 bases lay outside the gene matches. CDR3 size: 15 residues. CDR1 SGHNT and CDR2 YYREEE come from the germline V gene (reference sequence). CDR3 sequence: CASSLAGFSYNEQFF. CDR3 DNA: TGTGCCAGCAGCTTAGCGGGATTCTCCTACAATGAGCAGTTCTTC.

The chain employs TRBV30 and TRBJ2-1; 11 bases agree with TRBD2. V was pared by 0 bases and J by 9 bases, with 10 bases of the junction left unmatched. The CDR3 totals 16 residues. The germline V gene has CDR1 GTSNPN and CDR2 SVGIG (reference sequence). CDR3 loop: CAWSVGLAGGGAEQFF. Here the CDR3 DNA reads TGTGCCTGGAGTGTGGGGCTAGCGGGAGGAGGGGCTGAGCAGTTCTTC.

The chain recombines TRBV6-2 or TRBV6-3 with TRBJ1-2, with 11 bases that match TRBD1. Germline V CDR1 and CDR2: MNHEY, SVGEGT. V lost 5 bases and J lost 4; bases outside the gene matches: 6. The CDR3 is 15 amino acids. The CDR3 DNA reads as TGTGCCAGCAGTAAATCCGGGACAGGGGGCTATGGCTACACCTTC. Its translation: CASSKSGTGGYGYTF.

CDR3 sequence (DNA): TGTGCCAGCAGTGAACTCGGAGGGGCCGGAAACACCATATATTTT. It specifies CASSELGGAGNTIYF. The chain uses TRBV6-1 and TRBJ1-3; possibly TRBD1 for D (5 bases). Trimming took off 2 bases at V and 4 bases at J, with 12 bases between the two ends. The germline CDR1 and CDR2 sequences are MNHNS and SASEGT. This CDR3 region has 15 residues.

The chain uses TRBV7-2 and TRBJ2-1; D is undetermined. The CDR3 runs to 15 residues. Germline V gives CDR1 SGHTA, CDR2 FQGNSA. V dropped 0 bases and J dropped 5 bases, with 11 bases sitting between them. The CDR3 reads CASSLAYSINNEQFF. The CDR3 DNA reads as TGTGCCAGCAGCTTAGCCTACTCCATAAACAATGAGCAGTTCTTC. The full variable domain, its missing parts supplied by reference TRBV7-2 and TRBJ2-1, is GAGVSQSPSNKVTEKGKDVELRCDPISGHTALYWYRQSLGQGLEFLIYFQGNSAPDKSGLPSDRFSAERTGGSVSTLTIQRTQQEDSAVYLCASSLAYSINNEQFFGPGTRLTVL.

V is TRBV7-8 and J is TRBJ1-3; TRBD1 matches 9 bases. CDR3 size: 14 residues. V shed 4 bases and J 5 bases; nucleotides not matched to a gene: 3. The germline gives CDR1 SGHVS, CDR2 FQNEAQ. CDR3 in DNA: TGTGCCAGCAGCTCCGGACAGGGGAGAAACACCATATATTTT. Translation gives CASSSGQGRNTIYF.

The V call is TRBV7-2, the J call TRBJ1-4; no definite D call. With 2 bases removed from V and 5 bases from J, the gap between germline ends came to 9 bases. The germline CDR1 and CDR2 sequences are SGHTA and FQGNSA. CDR3 length: 14 amino acids. The DNA for the CDR3 is TGTGCCAGCAGCTTATTTGTTGAGAATGAAAAACTGTTTTTT. Its protein is CASSLFVENEKLFF.

The genes are TRBV18 and TRBJ1-2; possibly TRBD1 for D (5 bases). The ends were cut back, 3 bases at V and 6 bases at J, with 8 bases in the middle. This CDR3 has 12 residues. Germline CDR1 is KGHSH and CDR2 is LQKENI. The CDR3 sequence is CASSPEGDGYTF. CDR3 nucleotide sequence: TGTGCCAGCTCACCGGAAGGGGATGGCTACACCTTC.

The chain recombines TRBV5-1 with TRBJ1-1, with D tentatively TRBD1 (5 bases). Looked up from germline, CDR1 is SGHRS and CDR2 is YFSETQ. This CDR3 region has 13 residues. Trimming removed 0 bases from V and 7 bases from J, with 10 bases in between. CDR3 bases: TGCGCCAGCAGCTTGGCGGGGCCGCTTGAAGCTTTCTTT. Its protein product is CASSLAGPLEAFF.

This clone has more than one count but fewer than ten. The chain employs TRBV14 and TRBJ2-7; maybe TRBD2 (6 bases). CDR3 length: 11 amino acids. V lost 3 bases, J lost 7 bases, and 7 bases lay in between. Germline V gene data show CDR1 as SGHDN and CDR2 as FVKESK. The CDR3 nucleotides are TGTGCCAGCAGCCAGACTAGGGAGCAGTACTTC. Translation: CASSQTREQYF.

V gene TRBV4-2 combines with J gene TRBJ1-3; D gene uncertain. The CDR3 length is 15 residues. Germline V gene sequence: CDR1 LGHNA, CDR2 YNFKEQ. Deletions cut 2 bases from V and 0 bases from J, with 8 bases between. CDR3 coding DNA: TGTGCCAGCAGCCAAAAGGGTGACTCTGGAAACACCATATATTTT. Its translation: CASSQKGDSGNTIYF.

The table lists this clone with a count of one. The chain employs TRBV3-1 (or the pseudogene TRBV3-2) and TRBJ1-1, with a possible D match to TRBD1 (5 bases). V lost 2 bases and J 6 bases, leaving 16 bases between the germline ends. Germline CDR1 and CDR2: LGHDT and YNNKEL (reference sequence). CDR3 length: 15 residues. The CDR3 DNA is TGTGCCAGCAGCCAAAGGGGACCGAGGGGCCCTGAAGCTTTCTTT. Translating it yields CASSQRGPRGPEAFF.

The rearrangement joins TRBV2 to TRBJ2-7; 9 bases align to TRBD1. The V gene's germline CDR1 is SNHLY and CDR2 FYNNEI. V shed 6 bases and J 3 bases; nucleotides not matched to a gene: 6. This CDR3 has 14 amino acids. Here the CDR3 DNA reads TGTGCCAGCAGATCCGGGACAGGGAACTACGAGCAGTACTTC. Translating gives CASRSGTGNYEQYF.